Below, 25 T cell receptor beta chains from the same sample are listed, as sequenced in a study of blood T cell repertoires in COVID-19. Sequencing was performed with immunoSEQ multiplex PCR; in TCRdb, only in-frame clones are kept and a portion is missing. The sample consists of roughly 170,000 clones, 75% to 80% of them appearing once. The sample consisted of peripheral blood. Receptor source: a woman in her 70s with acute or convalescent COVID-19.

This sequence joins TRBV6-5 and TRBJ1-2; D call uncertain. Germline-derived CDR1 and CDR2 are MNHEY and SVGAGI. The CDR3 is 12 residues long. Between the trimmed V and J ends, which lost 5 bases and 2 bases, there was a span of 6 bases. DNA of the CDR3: TGTGCCAGCAGTCCGGAGAACTATGGCTACACCTTC. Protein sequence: CASSPENYGYTF.

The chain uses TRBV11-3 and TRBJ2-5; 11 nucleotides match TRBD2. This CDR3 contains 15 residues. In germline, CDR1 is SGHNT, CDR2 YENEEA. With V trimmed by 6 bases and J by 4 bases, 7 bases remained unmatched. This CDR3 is CASSPTSGGRETQYF. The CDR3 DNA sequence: TGTGCCAGCAGTCCAACTAGCGGGGGCCGAGAGACCCAGTACTTC.

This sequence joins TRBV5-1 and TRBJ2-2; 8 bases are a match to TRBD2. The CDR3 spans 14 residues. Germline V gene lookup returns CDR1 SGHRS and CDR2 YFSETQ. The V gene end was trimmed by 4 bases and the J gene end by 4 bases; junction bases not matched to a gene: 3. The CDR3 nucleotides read TGCGCCAGCAGCCGGGAGGGGAGCACCGGGGAGCTGTTTTTT. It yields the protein CASSREGSTGELFF.

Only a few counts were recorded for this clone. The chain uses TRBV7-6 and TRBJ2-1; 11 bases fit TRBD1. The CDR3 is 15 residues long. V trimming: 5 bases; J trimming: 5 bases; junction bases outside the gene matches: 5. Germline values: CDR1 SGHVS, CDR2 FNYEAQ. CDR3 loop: CASSPGTGGNNEQFF. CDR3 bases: TGTGCCAGCAGCCCCGGGACAGGGGGTAACAATGAGCAGTTCTTC.

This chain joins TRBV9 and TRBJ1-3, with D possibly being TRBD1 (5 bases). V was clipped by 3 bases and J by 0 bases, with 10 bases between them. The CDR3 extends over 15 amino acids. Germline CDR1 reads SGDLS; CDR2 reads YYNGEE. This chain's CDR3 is CASSEQTVSGNTIYF. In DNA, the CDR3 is TGTGCCAGCAGCGAGCAGACAGTCTCTGGAAACACCATATATTTT.

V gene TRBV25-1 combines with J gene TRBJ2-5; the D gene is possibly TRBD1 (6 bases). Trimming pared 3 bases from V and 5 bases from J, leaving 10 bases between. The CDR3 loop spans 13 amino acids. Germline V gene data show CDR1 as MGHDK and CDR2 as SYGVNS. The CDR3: CASSDQGRETQYF. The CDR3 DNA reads TGTGCCAGCAGTGACCAGGGGCGGGAGACCCAGTACTTC. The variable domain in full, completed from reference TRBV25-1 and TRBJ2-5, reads EADIYQTPRYLVIGTGKKITLECSQTMGHDKMYWYQQDPGMELHLIHYSYGVNSTEKGDLSSESTVSRIRTEHFPLTLESARPSHTSQYLCASSDQGRETQYFGPGTRLLVL.

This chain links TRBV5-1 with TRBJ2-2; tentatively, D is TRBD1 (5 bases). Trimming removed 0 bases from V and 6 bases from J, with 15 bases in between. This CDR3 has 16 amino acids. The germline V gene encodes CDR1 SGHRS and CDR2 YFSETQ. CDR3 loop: CASSLVGREVPGELFF. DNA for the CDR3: TGCGCCAGCAGCTTGGTCGGCAGGGAAGTGCCCGGGGAGCTGTTTTTT.

The CDR3 nucleotides are TGTGCCAGCAGCCAAGCCCCGGGACTACACACAGATACGCAGTATTTT. Its translation is CASSQAPGLHTDTQYF. The chain is built from TRBV3-1 (or the pseudogene TRBV3-2) and TRBJ2-3; TRBD2 aligns across 7 bases. J was trimmed by 2 bases and V by 1 base; bases with no gene match: 6. This CDR3 is built from 16 residues. Germline-derived CDR1 and CDR2 are LGHDT and YNNKEL (reference sequence).

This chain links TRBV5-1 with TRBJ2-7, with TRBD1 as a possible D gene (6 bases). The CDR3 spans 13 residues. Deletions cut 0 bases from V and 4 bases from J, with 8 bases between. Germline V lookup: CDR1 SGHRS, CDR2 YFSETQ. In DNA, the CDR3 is TGCGCCAGCAGCTTGGCACAGGGTTACGAGCAGTACTTC. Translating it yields CASSLAQGYEQYF.

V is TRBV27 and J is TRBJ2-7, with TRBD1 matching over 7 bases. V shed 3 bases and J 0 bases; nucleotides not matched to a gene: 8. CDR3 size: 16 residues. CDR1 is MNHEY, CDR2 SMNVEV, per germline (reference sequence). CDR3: CASSFSSGQISYEQYF. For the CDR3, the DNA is TGTGCCAGCAGTTTTTCATCGGGACAGATCTCCTACGAGCAGTACTTC.

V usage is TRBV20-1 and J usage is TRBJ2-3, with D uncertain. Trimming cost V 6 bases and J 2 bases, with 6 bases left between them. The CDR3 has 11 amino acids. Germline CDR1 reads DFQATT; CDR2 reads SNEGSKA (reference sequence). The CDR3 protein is CSAEATDTQYF. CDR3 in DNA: TGCAGTGCCGAAGCCACAGATACGCAGTATTTT.

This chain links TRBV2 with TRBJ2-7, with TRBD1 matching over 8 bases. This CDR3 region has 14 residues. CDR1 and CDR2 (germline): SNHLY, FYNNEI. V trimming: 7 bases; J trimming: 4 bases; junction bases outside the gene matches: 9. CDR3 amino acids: CASNPTTGAYEQYF. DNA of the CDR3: TGTGCCAGCAATCCTACGACAGGGGCGTACGAGCAGTACTTC.

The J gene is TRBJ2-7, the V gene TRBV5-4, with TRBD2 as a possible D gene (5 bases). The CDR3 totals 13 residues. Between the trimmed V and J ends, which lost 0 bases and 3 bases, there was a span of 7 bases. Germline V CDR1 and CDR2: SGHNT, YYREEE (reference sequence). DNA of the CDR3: TGTGCCAGCAGCTTGGCCGGGGTCTACGAGCAGTACTTC. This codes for CASSLAGVYEQYF.

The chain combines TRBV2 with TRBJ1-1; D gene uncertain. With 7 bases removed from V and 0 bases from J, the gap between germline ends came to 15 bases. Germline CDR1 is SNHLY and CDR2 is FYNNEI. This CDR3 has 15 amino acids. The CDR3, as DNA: TGTGCCAGCAAATCCAACGGGATCATGAACACTGAAGCTTTCTTT. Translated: CASKSNGIMNTEAFF.

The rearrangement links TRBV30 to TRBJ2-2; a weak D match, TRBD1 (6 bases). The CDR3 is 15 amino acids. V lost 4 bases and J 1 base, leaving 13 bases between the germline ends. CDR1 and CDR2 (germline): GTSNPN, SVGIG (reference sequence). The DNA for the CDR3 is TGTGCCTGGACTTTATTCAGGGGGAACACCGGGGAGCTGTTTTTT. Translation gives CAWTLFRGNTGELFF. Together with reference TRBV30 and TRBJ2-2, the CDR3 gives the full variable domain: SQTIHQWPATLVQPVGSPLSLECTVEGTSNPNLYWYRQAAGRGLQLLFYSVGIGQISSEVPQNLSASRPQDRQFILSSKKLLLSDSGFYLCAWTLFRGNTGELFFGEGSRLTVL.

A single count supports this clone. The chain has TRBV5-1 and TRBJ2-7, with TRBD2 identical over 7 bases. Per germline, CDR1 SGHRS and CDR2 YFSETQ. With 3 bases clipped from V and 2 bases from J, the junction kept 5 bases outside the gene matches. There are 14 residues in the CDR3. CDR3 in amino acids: CASSSGLEPYEQYF. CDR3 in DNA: TGCGCCAGCAGCTCTGGACTAGAGCCCTACGAGCAGTACTTC.

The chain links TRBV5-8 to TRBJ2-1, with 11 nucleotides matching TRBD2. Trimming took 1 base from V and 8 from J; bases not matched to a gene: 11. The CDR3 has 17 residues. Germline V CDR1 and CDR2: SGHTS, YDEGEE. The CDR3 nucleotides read TGTGCCAGCAGCTTGAGACTAGCGGGATACATAGTCGATGAGCAGTTCTTC. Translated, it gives CASSLRLAGYIVDEQFF. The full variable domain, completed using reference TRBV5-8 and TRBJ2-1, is EAGVTQSPTHLIKTRGQQATLRCSPISGHTSVYWYQQALGLGLQFLLWYDEGEERNRGNFPPRFSGRQFPNYSSELNVNALELEDSALYLCASSLRLAGYIVDEQFFGPGTRLTVL.

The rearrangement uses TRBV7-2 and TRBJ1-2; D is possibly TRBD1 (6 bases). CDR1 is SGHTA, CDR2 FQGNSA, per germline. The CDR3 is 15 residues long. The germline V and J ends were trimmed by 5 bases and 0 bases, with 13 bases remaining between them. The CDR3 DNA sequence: TGTGCCAGCAGCACCCAGACAGGAGCTAACTATGGCTACACCTTC. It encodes CASSTQTGANYGYTF. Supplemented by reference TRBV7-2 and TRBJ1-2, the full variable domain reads GAGVSQSPSNKVTEKGKDVELRCDPISGHTALYWYRQSLGQGLEFLIYFQGNSAPDKSGLPSDRFSAERTGGSVSTLTIQRTQQEDSAVYLCASSTQTGANYGYTFGSGTRLTVV.

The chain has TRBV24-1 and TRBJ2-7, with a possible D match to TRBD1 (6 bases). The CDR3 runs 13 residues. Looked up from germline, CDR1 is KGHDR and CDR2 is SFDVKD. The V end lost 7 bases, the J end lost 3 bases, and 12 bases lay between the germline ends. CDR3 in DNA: TGTGCCACCAGCAGGGGAGAATTCTACGAGCAGTACTTC. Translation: CATSRGEFYEQYF.

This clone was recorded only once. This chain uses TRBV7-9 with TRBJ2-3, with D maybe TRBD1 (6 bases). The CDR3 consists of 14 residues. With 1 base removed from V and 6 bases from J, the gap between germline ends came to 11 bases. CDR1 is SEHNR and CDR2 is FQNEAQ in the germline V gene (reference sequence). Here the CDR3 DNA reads TGTGCCAGCAGCTTAGGAGTTACAGGGGATACGCAGTATTTT. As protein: CASSLGVTGDTQYF.

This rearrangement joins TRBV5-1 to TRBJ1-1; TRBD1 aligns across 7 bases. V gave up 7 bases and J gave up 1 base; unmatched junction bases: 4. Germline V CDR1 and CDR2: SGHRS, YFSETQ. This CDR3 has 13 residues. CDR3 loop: CASGDRENTEAFF. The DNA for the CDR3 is TGCGCCAGCGGAGACAGGGAGAACACTGAAGCTTTCTTT. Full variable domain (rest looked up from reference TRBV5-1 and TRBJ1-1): KAGVTQTPRYLIKTRGQQVTLSCSPISGHRSVSWYQQTPGQGLQFLFEYFSETQRNKGNFPGRFSGRQFSNSRSEMNVSTLELGDSALYLCASGDRENTEAFFGQGTRLTVV.

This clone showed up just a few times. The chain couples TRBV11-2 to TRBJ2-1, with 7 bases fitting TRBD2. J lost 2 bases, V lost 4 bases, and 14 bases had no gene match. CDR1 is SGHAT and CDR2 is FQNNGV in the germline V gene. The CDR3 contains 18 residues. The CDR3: CASSSLDMAGVAYNEQFF. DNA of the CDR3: TGTGCCAGCAGCTCCCTTGATATGGCGGGAGTGGCCTACAATGAGCAGTTCTTC.

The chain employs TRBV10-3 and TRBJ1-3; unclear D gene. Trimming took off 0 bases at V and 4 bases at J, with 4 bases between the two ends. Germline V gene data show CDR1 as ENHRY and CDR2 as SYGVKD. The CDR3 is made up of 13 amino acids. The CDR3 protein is CAISESPGNTIYF. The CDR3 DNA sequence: TGTGCCATCAGTGAGTCCCCGGGAAACACCATATATTTT.

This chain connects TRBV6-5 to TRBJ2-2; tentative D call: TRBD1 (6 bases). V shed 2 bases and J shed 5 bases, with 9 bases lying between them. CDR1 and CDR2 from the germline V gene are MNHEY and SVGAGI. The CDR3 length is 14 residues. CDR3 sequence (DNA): TGTGCCAGCAGTTACGGGGGCCGAACCGGGGAGCTGTTTTTT. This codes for CASSYGGRTGELFF.

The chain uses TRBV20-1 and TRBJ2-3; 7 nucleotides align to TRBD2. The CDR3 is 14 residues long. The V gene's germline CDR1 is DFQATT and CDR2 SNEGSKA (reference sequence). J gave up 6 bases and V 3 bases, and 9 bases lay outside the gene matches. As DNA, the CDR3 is TGCAGTGCTAGTAGAGGCGGGAGTGCGGATACGCAGTATTTT. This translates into CSASRGGSADTQYF.